One sample yielded the 8 T cell receptor beta chains listed below, sequenced in a study of post-analysis software for immune sequencing data (dated by TCRdb to the mid-2010s). Their recognized antigens are unknown. What the research found in general, with its limitations: Patients showed significantly higher frequencies than controls for roughly five TRBV segments, among them TRBV5-6, TRBV5-1 and TRBV20-1.

Receptor libraries were prepared by PCR. TCRdb records Illumina HiSeq 2500 as the sequencer. To reduce PCR and sequencing biases, unique molecular identifiers were incorporated into the TCR beta cDNA libraries. In-frame beta chains were kept once TCRdb had trimmed the public reads at Q25 with fastp and called clones with MiXCR. All rows with the same CDR3 protein become a single entry with the most common DNA and genes. In this sample the table shows over 250,000 distinct CDR3 sequences, about 40% of which occur a single time. Under 5% of the sample is taken by the ten largest. The specimen was blood. The receptors were sampled from a girl aged 10-17 years with multiple sclerosis.

V usage is TRBV4-2 and J usage is TRBJ1-5, with a weak D call TRBD1 (5 bases). The CDR3 length is 16 residues. Germline V lookup: CDR1 LGHNA, CDR2 YNFKEQ. Trimming removed 5 bases from V and 5 bases from J, with 19 bases in between. The CDR3 region is CASSSRSGTDDQPQHF. The CDR3 nucleotides read TGTGCCAGCAGCTCCAGATCCGGGACGGATGATCAGCCCCAGCATTTT.

The genes are TRBV20-1 and TRBJ2-7; no clear D gene. Germline V gives CDR1 DFQATT, CDR2 SNEGSKA (reference sequence). V dropped 4 bases and J dropped 2 bases, with 12 bases sitting between them. The CDR3 is 13 amino acids. The CDR3 region is CSANRGSTYEQYF. DNA of the CDR3: TGCAGTGCTAATCGAGGCAGCACCTACGAGCAGTACTTC.

This clonotype was detected once. A much more abundant neighbour one base away suggests this may be a read error. This sequence joins TRBV5-6 and TRBJ1-2; TRBD1 matches at 7 bases. The CDR3 length is 15 residues. With 4 bases clipped from V and 13 bases from J, the junction kept 19 bases outside the gene matches. CDR1 is SGHDT and CDR2 is YYEEEE in the germline V gene. The CDR3 DNA follows: TGTGCCAGCAGCGCCTCCCGGTCCGGGACAGACAGAAGCACCTTC. This encodes CASSASRSGTDRSTF.

In its sample, this clonotype was seen many times. This chain uses TRBV18 with TRBJ2-1; 7 bases align to TRBD2. CDR3 size: 17 residues. J lost 0 bases, V lost 1 base, and 6 bases had no gene match. Germline CDR1 and CDR2: KGHSH and LQKENI. The chain's CDR3 is CASSPRSGKSSYNEQFF. The DNA of the CDR3 is TGTGCCAGCTCACCACGGAGCGGGAAGAGCTCCTACAATGAGCAGTTCTTC.

The chain has TRBV25-1 and TRBJ1-4; 8 bases align to TRBD1. The CDR3 consists of 13 residues. CDR1 is MGHDK and CDR2 is SYGVNS in the germline V gene. CDR3 residues: CASFGTGHEKLFF. CDR3 nucleotide sequence: TGTGCTAGCTTCGGGACAGGCCATGAAAAACTGTTTTTT.

The chain joins TRBV5-1 to TRBJ1-1; 9 bases fit TRBD1. The CDR3 length is 14 residues. The V segment lost 2 bases and the J segment 6 bases; nucleotides outside the gene matches: 5. Germline V CDR1 and CDR2: SGHRS, YFSETQ. CDR3 protein: CASSLQQGAAEAFF. The CDR3 DNA follows: TGCGCCAGCAGCTTACAACAGGGGGCGGCTGAAGCTTTCTTT.

The chain employs TRBV20-1 and TRBJ2-7, with 7 bases aligning to TRBD1. The ends lost 2 bases at V and 5 bases at J; junction bases unmatched: 9. Germline-derived CDR1 and CDR2 are DFQATT and SNEGSKA (reference sequence). The CDR3 consists of 14 residues. The CDR3 region has the DNA TGCAGTGCTAGAACCTCAGGGGGATCTAACGAGCAGTACTTC. Encoded protein: CSARTSGGSNEQYF.

This clonotype was seen a handful of times. The J gene is TRBJ2-7, the V gene TRBV10-3; D unclear. This CDR3 contains 13 residues. V dropped 4 bases and J dropped 4 bases, with 11 bases sitting between them. Germline assignment: CDR1 ENHRY and CDR2 SYGVKD. The CDR3 region is CAISAGPTYEQYF. The CDR3 DNA sequence: TGTGCCATCAGTGCCGGGCCTACTTACGAGCAGTACTTC.